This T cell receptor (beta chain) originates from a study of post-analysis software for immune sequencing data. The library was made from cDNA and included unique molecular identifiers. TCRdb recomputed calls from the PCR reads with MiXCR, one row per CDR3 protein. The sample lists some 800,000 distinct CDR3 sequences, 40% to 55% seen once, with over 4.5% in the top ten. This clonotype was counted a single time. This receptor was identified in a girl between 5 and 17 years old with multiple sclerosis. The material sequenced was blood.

As DNA, the CDR3 is TGTGCCGGCACCCACACCGGGGAGCTGTTTTTT. Translation gives CAGTHTGELFF. The chain uses TRBV6-2 or TRBV6-3 and TRBJ2-2; D is ambiguous. Germline CDR1 and CDR2: MNHEY and SVGEGT. The CDR3 is made up of 11 amino acids. Between the trimmed V and J ends, which lost 11 bases and 3 bases, there was a span of 7 bases.